This T cell receptor beta chain stems from a study of blood T cell repertoires in COVID-19. Background on the study: From T cells, B-cell-depleted T cells, or PBMCs came the material, which was cDNA or gDNA.

Cohorts were based on clinical histories the participants reported. As originally analysed: Cell counts per sample came from amplifying reference gene primers. Libraries were prepared by immunoSEQ multiplex PCR; TCRdb keeps only in-frame clonotypes and omits some of them. That table gives V, J and clone size, and the DNA gave D and trimming. The table lists 180,000 or so clones, about 80% of them singletons. The TCR comes from a man aged 55 to 70 who had been exposed to COVID-19. Sample: PBMCs or T cells enriched from blood (not recorded which).

CDR3 sequence (DNA): TGTGCCAGCTTACCGAGTTCGGTGAGCTCCTACGAGCAGTACTTC. As protein: CASLPSSVSSYEQYF. V is TRBV5-5 and J is TRBJ2-7, with no clear D. Germline V gene data show CDR1 as SGHKS and CDR2 as YYEKEE (reference sequence). V lost 7 bases and J 0 bases, leaving 17 bases between the germline ends. This CDR3 has 15 residues.